A single sample gave rise to the 4 T cell receptor beta chains below, sequenced in a study of cytomegalovirus exposure and HLA in healthy donors. Vbeta (60) and Jbeta (13) primers were used in the PCR. Here immunoSEQ multiplex PCR was the method, and the copy in TCRdb shows in-frame clones only, minus some. The sample consists of fewer than 200,000 clones, roughly 10% of them appearing once. The sample was PBMCs. The origin of the receptors is a woman aged 25 to 39 in good health and CMV-seropositive.

This clone was recorded a few times. The chain uses TRBV9 and TRBJ2-1; the match to TRBD1 covers 8 bases. Unmatched junction bases numbered 9, after V lost 2 bases and J lost 8 bases. The CDR3 runs to 15 residues. Germline V lookup: CDR1 SGDLS, CDR2 YYNGEE. CDR3 amino acids: CASSVSGTGSHEQFF. The CDR3 DNA reads as TGTGCCAGCAGCGTTTCCGGGACAGGAAGCCATGAGCAGTTCTTC.

V and J are TRBV11-3 and TRBJ1-4; TRBD1 matches 8 bases. The germline V gene encodes CDR1 SGHNT and CDR2 YENEEA. This CDR3 contains 15 residues. The V segment lost 5 bases and the J segment 5 bases; nucleotides outside the gene matches: 7. Here the CDR3 reads CASSRGTGLNEKLFF. The CDR3 DNA reads TGTGCCAGCAGCCGAGGGACAGGACTAAATGAAAAACTGTTTTTT.

The chain is built from TRBV2 and TRBJ2-7; D might be TRBD2 (5 bases). The V end lost 2 bases, the J end lost 3 bases, and 17 bases lay between the germline ends. Germline V gene data show CDR1 as SNHLY and CDR2 as FYNNEI. The CDR3 runs 16 residues. CDR3 DNA: TGTGCCAGCAGTGAATTGTCAGGACTCTCTGTCTACGAGCAGTACTTC. This encodes CASSELSGLSVYEQYF.

J is TRBJ2-7 and V is TRBV5-1, with 11 nucleotides matching TRBD2. The CDR3 runs 16 residues. CDR1 is SGHRS and CDR2 is YFSETQ in the germline V gene. V lost 4 bases and J lost 5; bases outside the gene matches: 11. The DNA for the CDR3 is TGCGCCAGCAGCCTTCCATTACTAGCGGGAGAAAACGAGCAGTACTTC. This encodes CASSLPLLAGENEQYF.